This T cell receptor (beta chain) was captured in a study of blood T cell repertoires in COVID-19. At the level of the study: Sites across the United States, Italy and Spain contributed samples from acute and convalescent COVID-19. Sources were T cells, B-cell-depleted T cells, or PBMCs; the material itself was cDNA or gDNA.

Original handling: Estimated nucleated cell counts came from reference gene primer amplification. Assay used: immunoSEQ multiplex PCR; TCRdb lists only in-frame clones, some missing. V, J and clone size were drawn from that table, and D and trimming were deduced from the DNA. The data hold about 15,000 clones, with about 80% observed a single time. The sequence was obtained from a human donor in a cohort sampled during active COVID-19. The sample comprised peripheral blood.

This CDR3 is CASSPAVSGANVLTF. The CDR3 DNA reads TGTGCCAGTAGTCCAGCGGTCTCTGGGGCCAACGTCCTGACTTTC. The chain employs TRBV19 and TRBJ2-6; perhaps TRBD2 as D (5 bases). The germline CDR1 and CDR2 sequences are LNHDA and SQIVND (reference sequence). The CDR3 runs 15 residues. The V end was cut by 5 bases, the J end by 0 bases, with 8 bases between.